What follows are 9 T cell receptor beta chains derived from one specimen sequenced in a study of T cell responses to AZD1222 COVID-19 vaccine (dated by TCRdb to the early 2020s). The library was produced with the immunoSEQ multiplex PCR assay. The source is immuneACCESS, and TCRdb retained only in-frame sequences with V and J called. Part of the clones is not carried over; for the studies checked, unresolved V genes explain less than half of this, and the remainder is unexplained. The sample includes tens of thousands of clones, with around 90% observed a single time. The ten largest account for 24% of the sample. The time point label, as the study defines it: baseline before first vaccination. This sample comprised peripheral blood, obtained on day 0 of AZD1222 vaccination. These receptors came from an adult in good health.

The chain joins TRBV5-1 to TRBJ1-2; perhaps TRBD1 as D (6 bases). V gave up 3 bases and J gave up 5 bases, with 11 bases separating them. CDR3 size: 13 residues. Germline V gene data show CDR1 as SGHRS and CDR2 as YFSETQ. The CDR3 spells CASSSTTGYGYTF. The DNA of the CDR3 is TGCGCCAGCAGCTCGACCACAGGGTATGGCTACACCTTC.

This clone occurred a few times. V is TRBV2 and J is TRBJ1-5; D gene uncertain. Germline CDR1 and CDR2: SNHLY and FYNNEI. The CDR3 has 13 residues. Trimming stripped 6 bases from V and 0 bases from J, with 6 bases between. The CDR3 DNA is TGTGCCAGCAGCCCATATAGCAATCAGCCCCAGCATTTT. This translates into CASSPYSNQPQHF.

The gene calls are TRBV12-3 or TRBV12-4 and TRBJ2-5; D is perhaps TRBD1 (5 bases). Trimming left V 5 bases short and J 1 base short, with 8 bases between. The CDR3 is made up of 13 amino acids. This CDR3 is CASSRTSQETQYF. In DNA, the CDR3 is TGTGCCAGCAGTCGGACATCCCAAGAGACCCAGTACTTC.

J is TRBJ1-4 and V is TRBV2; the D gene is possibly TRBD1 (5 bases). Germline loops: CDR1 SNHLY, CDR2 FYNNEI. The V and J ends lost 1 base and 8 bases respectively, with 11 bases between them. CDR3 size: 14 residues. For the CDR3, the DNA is TGTGCCAGCAGTGAAGAGGGGCGAAGGGAAAAACTGTTTTTT. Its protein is CASSEEGRREKLFF.

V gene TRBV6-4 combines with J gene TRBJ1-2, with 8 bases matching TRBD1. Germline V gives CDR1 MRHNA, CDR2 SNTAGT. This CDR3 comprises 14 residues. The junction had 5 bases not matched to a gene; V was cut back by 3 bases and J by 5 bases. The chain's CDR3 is CASSEAGQGYGYTF. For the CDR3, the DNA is TGTGCCAGCAGTGAGGCCGGACAGGGATATGGCTACACCTTC.

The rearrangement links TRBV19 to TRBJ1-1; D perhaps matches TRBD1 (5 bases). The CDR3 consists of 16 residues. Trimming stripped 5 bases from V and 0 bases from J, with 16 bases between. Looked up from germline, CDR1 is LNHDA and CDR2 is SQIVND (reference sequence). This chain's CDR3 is CASSQFRVSMNTEAFF. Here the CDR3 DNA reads TGTGCCAGTAGTCAATTCAGGGTGTCCATGAACACTGAAGCTTTCTTT.

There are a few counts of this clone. Here the CDR3 DNA reads TGTGCCATCAGTGAGTCTTGGGACGGTAATCAGCCCCAGCATTTT. It is translated as CAISESWDGNQPQHF. The genes are TRBV10-3 and TRBJ1-5; D is perhaps TRBD1 (5 bases). The CDR3 length is 15 residues. Trimming took 0 bases from V and 4 from J, leaving 10 bases between them. Looked up from germline, CDR1 is ENHRY and CDR2 is SYGVKD.

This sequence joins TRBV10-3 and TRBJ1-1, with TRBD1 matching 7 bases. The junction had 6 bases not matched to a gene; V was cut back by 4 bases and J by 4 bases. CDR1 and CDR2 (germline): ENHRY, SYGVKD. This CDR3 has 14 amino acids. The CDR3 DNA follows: TGTGCCATCAGTGTACAGGGGCTGACCACTGAAGCTTTCTTT. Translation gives CAISVQGLTTEAFF.

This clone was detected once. The CDR3 reads CASSLSQGNTEAFF. The CDR3 DNA reads as TGTGCCAGCAGCTTATCTCAGGGGAACACTGAAGCTTTCTTT. V and J are TRBV7-2 and TRBJ1-1; tentatively, D is TRBD1 (5 bases). With 2 bases removed from V and 1 base from J, the gap between germline ends came to 8 bases. The CDR3 totals 14 residues. Germline CDR1 and CDR2: SGHTA and FQGNSA. Full variable domain (missing parts from reference TRBV7-2 and TRBJ1-1): GAGVSQSPSNKVTEKGKDVELRCDPISGHTALYWYRQSLGQGLEFLIYFQGNSAPDKSGLPSDRFSAERTGGSVSTLTIQRTQQEDSAVYLCASSLSQGNTEAFFGQGTRLTVV.